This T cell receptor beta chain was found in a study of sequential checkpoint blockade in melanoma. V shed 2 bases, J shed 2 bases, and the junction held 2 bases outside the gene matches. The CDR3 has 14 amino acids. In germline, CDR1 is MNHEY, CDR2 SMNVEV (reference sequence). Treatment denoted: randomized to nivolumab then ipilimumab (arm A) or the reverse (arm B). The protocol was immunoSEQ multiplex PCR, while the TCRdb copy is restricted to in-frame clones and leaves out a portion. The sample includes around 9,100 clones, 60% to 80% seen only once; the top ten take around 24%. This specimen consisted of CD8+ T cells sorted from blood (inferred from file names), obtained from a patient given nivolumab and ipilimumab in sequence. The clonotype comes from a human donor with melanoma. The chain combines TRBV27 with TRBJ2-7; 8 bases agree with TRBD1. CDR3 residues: CASSLNRGAYEQYF. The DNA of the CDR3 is TGTGCCAGCAGTTTAAACAGGGGGGCCTACGAGCAGTACTTC.